The 25 T cell receptor beta chains reported below all come from one sample, sequenced in a study of cytomegalovirus exposure and HLA in healthy donors. The PCR employed 60 Vbeta primers together with 13 Jbeta primers. Clones were sequenced by immunoSEQ multiplex PCR, and TCRdb holds only the in-frame ones, with some missing. The sample holds around 200,000 clones; around four fifths are singletons and the top ten take roughly 2.5%. The specimen sequenced was PBMCs. The receptors stem from a woman between 55 and 75 years old in good health and CMV-seropositive.

CDR3 sequence reads: CASSLRASNTEAFF. The CDR3 DNA reads as TGTGCCAGCAGCCTCAGGGCGTCGAACACTGAAGCTTTCTTT. This chain links TRBV7-2 with TRBJ1-1; D might be TRBD1 (5 bases). Germline CDR1 SGHTA, CDR2 FQGNSA. The CDR3 totals 14 residues. V dropped 5 bases and J dropped 1 base, with 11 bases sitting between them.

This clone was observed once. This rearrangement joins TRBV29-1 to TRBJ2-2; 7 bases map to TRBD2. Germline CDR1 is SQVTM and CDR2 is ANQGSEA. The CDR3 length is 15 residues. J was trimmed by 4 bases and V by 4 bases; bases with no gene match: 9. The DNA for the CDR3 is TGCAGCGTTGGGCGGGCGGGAGACTCCACCGGGGAGCTGTTTTTT. This encodes CSVGRAGDSTGELFF.

This clone was detected only a few times. The chain has TRBV11-2 and TRBJ2-7, with 8 bases that match TRBD1. Germline lookup yields CDR1 SGHAT and CDR2 FQNNGV. The CDR3 runs 16 residues. The V segment lost 6 bases and the J segment 1 base; nucleotides outside the gene matches: 11. CDR3 region: CASSQRGQGASYEQYF. The CDR3, as DNA: TGTGCCAGCAGTCAACGAGGGCAGGGGGCTTCCTACGAGCAGTACTTC.

This clone was seen just once. The genes are TRBV5-8 and TRBJ2-5; D remains unclear. CDR1 is SGHTS and CDR2 is YDEGEE in the germline V gene. The CDR3 extends over 13 amino acids. Trimming took off 0 bases at V and 4 bases at J, with 7 bases between the two ends. CDR3 sequence reads: CASSLGLGETQYF. The CDR3 DNA reads as TGTGCCAGCAGCTTGGGACTTGGAGAGACCCAGTACTTC.

The chain carries TRBV6-1 and TRBJ1-1, with unresolved D. This CDR3 region has 16 residues. CDR1 and CDR2 from the germline V gene are MNHNS and SASEGT. V was pared by 1 base and J by 2 bases, with 14 bases between. CDR3 protein: CASSEEWTFSNTEAFF. Here the CDR3 DNA reads TGTGCCAGCAGTGAAGAGTGGACTTTCAGCAACACTGAAGCTTTCTTT.

The chain links TRBV27 to TRBJ2-5; D not certain. CDR1 is MNHEY and CDR2 is SMNVEV in the germline V gene (reference sequence). The germline V and J ends were trimmed by 5 bases and 5 bases, with 15 bases remaining between them. This CDR3 comprises 14 residues. The CDR3 DNA is TGTGCCAGCAGTATCCGCCGCCTTGCGGAGACCCAGTACTTC. It yields the protein CASSIRRLAETQYF.

The rearrangement links TRBV18 to TRBJ1-2, with TRBD1 as a possible D gene (5 bases). V was shortened by 6 bases and J by 4 bases, with 15 bases between the two germline ends. CDR1 and CDR2 from the germline V gene are KGHSH and LQKENI. CDR3 length equals 14 residues. This chain's CDR3 is CASSPRGGIYGYTF. CDR3 nucleotide sequence: TGTGCCAGCTCTCCGCGGGGCGGGATCTATGGCTACACCTTC.

This clone has only a few counts. V gene TRBV29-1 combines with J gene TRBJ1-2; perhaps TRBD1 as D (5 bases). CDR1 is SQVTM and CDR2 is ANQGSEA in the germline V gene. The CDR3 totals 13 residues. V shed 5 bases and J shed 4 bases, with 14 bases lying between them. CDR3 loop: CSVTRVQTYGYTF. The CDR3 nucleotides read TGCAGCGTTACCAGGGTCCAAACCTATGGCTACACCTTC.

This chain connects TRBV4-2 to TRBJ2-4; TRBD2 matches at 11 bases. Trimming removed 0 bases from V and 0 bases from J; junction bases left unmatched: 7. The CDR3 totals 19 residues. Germline-derived CDR1 and CDR2 are LGHNA and YNFKEQ. The CDR3 protein is CASSQEGVAGGLAKNIQYF. In nucleotides, the CDR3 is TGTGCCAGCAGCCAAGAGGGGGTAGCGGGGGGGCTAGCCAAAAACATTCAGTACTTC.

The V gene is TRBV29-1, the J gene TRBJ2-1, with 7 bases matching TRBD2. The CDR3 consists of 12 residues. Germline CDR1 and CDR2: SQVTM and ANQGSEA. CDR3 in amino acids: CSSGGSYNEQFF. As DNA, the CDR3 is TGCTCGTCGGGGGGCTCCTACAATGAGCAGTTCTTC.

The V and J genes are TRBV7-6 and TRBJ2-7; D may be TRBD1 (6 bases). This CDR3 has 15 amino acids. Germline CDR1 is SGHVS and CDR2 is FNYEAQ. The ends were cut back, 1 base at V and 2 bases at J, with 12 bases in the middle. CDR3 in amino acids: CASSLEQGRTYEQYF. CDR3 coding DNA: TGTGCCAGCAGCTTAGAACAGGGTCGGACCTACGAGCAGTACTTC.

The chain links TRBV12-5 to TRBJ1-3; TRBD1 agrees at 10 bases. The V gene end was trimmed by 7 bases and the J gene end by 0 bases; junction bases not matched to a gene: 6. This CDR3 comprises 16 residues. Looked up from germline, CDR1 is LGHNT and CDR2 is FRNRAP. The CDR3 DNA sequence: TGTGCTAGTGCCCGGGACAGGGGTTCCTCTGGAAACACCATATATTTT. The encoded protein is CASARDRGSSGNTIYF.

The genes are TRBV7-2 and TRBJ1-6; D is possibly TRBD1 (6 bases). Germline V gene sequence: CDR1 SGHTA, CDR2 FQGNSA. V was trimmed by 0 bases and J by 0 bases, leaving 12 bases between them. The CDR3 spans 18 residues. CDR3 region: CASSLAGTSASYNSPLHF. CDR3 bases: TGTGCCAGCAGCTTAGCTGGGACATCGGCCTCCTATAATTCACCCCTCCACTTT.

A single count supports this clone. The J gene is TRBJ2-3, the V gene TRBV5-1, with D possibly matching TRBD2 (5 bases). Trimming removed 0 bases at V and 2 bases at J, with 19 bases between. The V gene's germline CDR1 is SGHRS and CDR2 YFSETQ. The CDR3 consists of 18 residues. This CDR3 is CASSLGGSGTKFTDTQYF. The CDR3 DNA reads TGCGCCAGCAGCTTGGGAGGGTCCGGTACCAAGTTCACAGATACGCAGTATTTT. The variable domain in full, completed from reference TRBV5-1 and TRBJ2-3, reads KAGVTQTPRYLIKTRGQQVTLSCSPISGHRSVSWYQQTPGQGLQFLFEYFSETQRNKGNFPGRFSGRQFSNSRSEMNVSTLELGDSALYLCASSLGGSGTKFTDTQYFGPGTRLTVL.

On this clone itself: Other DNA variants within this sample encode the same CDR3. The V and J genes are TRBV10-3 and TRBJ2-7, with D unresolved. The germline V gene has CDR1 ENHRY and CDR2 SYGVKD. Trimming shortened V by 7 bases and J by 3 bases, and 16 bases separated the two germline ends. The CDR3 covers 14 residues. The CDR3 nucleotides are TGTGCCATCAAGGCCACGAGAAGCGACTACGAGCAGTACTTC. The encoded protein is CAIKATRSDYEQYF.

This sequence joins TRBV9 and TRBJ1-2; 8 bases are a match to TRBD1. The CDR3 is made up of 15 amino acids. Trimming cost V 7 bases and J 7 bases; bases outside gene matches: 15. The germline gives CDR1 SGDLS, CDR2 YYNGEE. The CDR3 loop reads CASGIRLSTGAGYTF. The DNA of the CDR3 is TGTGCCAGCGGCATACGACTATCGACAGGGGCTGGCTACACCTTC.

This chain connects TRBV7-2 to TRBJ2-1; 7 bases line up with TRBD2. This CDR3 is 16 amino acids long. V lost 5 bases and J lost 4; bases outside the gene matches: 11. Per the germline V gene, CDR1 is SGHTA and CDR2 is FQGNSA. The CDR3 protein is CASSLIAGRAYNEQFF. Here the CDR3 DNA reads TGTGCCAGCAGCCTAATTGCAGGGAGGGCATACAATGAGCAGTTCTTC.

In this sample, this clone turned up once. The V and J genes are TRBV6-5 and TRBJ1-2; possible D gene TRBD1, 5 bases. In germline, CDR1 is MNHEY, CDR2 SVGAGI. This CDR3 is built from 11 residues. Trimming left V 6 bases short and J 5 bases short, with 7 bases between. In nucleotides, the CDR3 is TGTGCCAGCAGCTCAGGGTATGGCTACACCTTC. Its translation is CASSSGYGYTF.

This clone appeared once. The J gene is TRBJ2-4, the V gene TRBV11-2; no reliable D call. Germline values: CDR1 SGHAT, CDR2 FQNNGV. Trimming pared 4 bases from V and 0 bases from J, leaving 10 bases between. The CDR3 runs 15 residues. In DNA form, the CDR3 reads TGTGCCAGCAGCTCGGTTCAAATAGCCAAAAACATTCAGTACTTC. Translation gives CASSSVQIAKNIQYF.

This clone has only a few counts. The chain recombines TRBV19 with TRBJ1-2; D is unclear. The V end lost 4 bases, the J end lost 7 bases, and 13 bases lay between the germline ends. This CDR3 spans 13 amino acids. Germline V gene sequence: CDR1 LNHDA, CDR2 SQIVND (reference sequence). In DNA form, the CDR3 reads TGTGCCAGTAGTACCACATGGAGTGGTGGCTACACCTTC. Protein: CASSTTWSGGYTF.

The gene calls are TRBV28 and TRBJ1-1; 7 bases align to TRBD1. V trimming: 10 bases; J trimming: 0 bases; junction bases outside the gene matches: 5. Germline V gene data show CDR1 as MDHEN and CDR2 as SYDVKM. The CDR3 contains 13 residues. In DNA form, the CDR3 reads TGTGCCACCTGGACAGGCATGAACACTGAAGCTTTCTTT. Encoded protein: CATWTGMNTEAFF.

The chain recombines TRBV5-5 with TRBJ2-5; D possibly corresponds to TRBD1 (6 bases). V shed 1 base and J shed 4 bases, with 11 bases lying between them. CDR1 and CDR2 from the germline V gene are SGHKS and YYEKEE (reference sequence). This CDR3 has 14 residues. The CDR3 is CASSLRLDRETQYF. The CDR3 DNA reads TGTGCCAGCAGCTTGCGACTGGACAGAGAGACCCAGTACTTC.

The chain has TRBV15 and TRBJ1-1; 12 bases are a match to TRBD1. The V gene end was trimmed by 5 bases and the J gene end by 4 bases; junction bases not matched to a gene: 8. The germline V gene has CDR1 LNHNV and CDR2 YYDKDF (reference sequence). The CDR3 spans 16 residues. The CDR3 sequence: CATSARDRGQGTEAFF. CDR3 nucleotides: TGTGCCACCAGCGCCCGGGACAGGGGGCAGGGCACTGAAGCTTTCTTT.

The V call is TRBV18, the J call TRBJ2-5, with 8 bases aligning to TRBD2. V lost 3 bases, J lost 1 base, and 4 bases stayed unmatched. The CDR3 loop spans 15 amino acids. Per germline, CDR1 KGHSH and CDR2 LQKENI. The CDR3 reads CASSPLLAVQETQYF. In DNA form, the CDR3 reads TGTGCCAGCTCACCCCTACTAGCGGTCCAAGAGACCCAGTACTTC.

The J gene is TRBJ1-1, the V gene TRBV19, with TRBD1 identical over 7 bases. V gave up 7 bases and J gave up 1 base; unmatched junction bases: 6. The length of the CDR3 is 14 residues. Germline CDR1 reads LNHDA; CDR2 reads SQIVND (reference sequence). The CDR3 loop reads CASNQGVPNTEAFF. The DNA of the CDR3 is TGTGCCAGTAATCAGGGGGTTCCGAACACTGAAGCTTTCTTT.